Frequency places the clone carrying this TCR beta chain as medium-sized. What it binds is not known. Additional DNA sequences in this sample encode the identical CDR3. This PCR relied on a set of 60 Vbeta primers and 13 Jbeta primers. Generated by immunoSEQ multiplex PCR, the TCRdb table keeps only in-frame clones and is missing some. Across more than 45,000 clones, the top ten clones capture 10% to 15% of the sample. This specimen belongs to a study of cytomegalovirus exposure and HLA in healthy donors. V lost 1 base, J lost 4 bases, and 14 bases lay in between. In germline, CDR1 is SGHNT, CDR2 YYREEE (reference sequence). The CDR3 covers 15 residues. General observations from the study: In a later analysis, TCR beta V- and J-gene trimming showed a link to a missense DCLRE1C variant. The study flagged around 150 TCR beta chains as cytomegalovirus-associated.

Specimen: PBMCs. The receptor was isolated from a woman aged 25-40 years in good health and CMV-seropositive. The chain has TRBV5-4 and TRBJ1-2; D is unresolved. CDR3 nucleotide sequence: TGTGCCAGCAGCTTGTTAGTCGGGGAAGGCTATGGCTACACCTTC. It yields the protein CASSLLVGEGYGYTF.